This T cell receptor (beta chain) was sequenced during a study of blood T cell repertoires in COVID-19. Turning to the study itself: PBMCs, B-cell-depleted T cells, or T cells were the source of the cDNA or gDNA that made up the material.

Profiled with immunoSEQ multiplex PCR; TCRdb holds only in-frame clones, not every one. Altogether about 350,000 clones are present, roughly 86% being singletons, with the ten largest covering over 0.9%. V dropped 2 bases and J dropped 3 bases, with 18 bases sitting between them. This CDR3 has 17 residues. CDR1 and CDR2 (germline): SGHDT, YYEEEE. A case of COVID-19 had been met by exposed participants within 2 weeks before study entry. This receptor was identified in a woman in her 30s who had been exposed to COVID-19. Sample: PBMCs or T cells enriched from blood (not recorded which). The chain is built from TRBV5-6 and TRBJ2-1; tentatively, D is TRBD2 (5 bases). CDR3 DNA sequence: TGTGCCAGCAGCTTAAAAGTGACCGGGAAGGGCTACAATGAGCAGTTCTTC. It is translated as CASSLKVTGKGYNEQFF.